The present entry profiles one T cell receptor (beta chain) with its context. Its antigen is not known. Using a J-beta primer mix together with a sample-barcoded 5' primer, a second PCR was run for 7 to 11 cycles. TCRdb used MiXCR to reprocess the 5' RACE reads, holding one entry per CDR3 protein. This sample has 450,000 to 700,000 distinct CDR3 sequences; 27% occur once, and the top ten carry approximately 17%. This entry belongs to a study of blood T cells in healthy people across ages. The study's findings and limits: Roughly linear declines in TCR beta diversity per million T cells occurred with age. As naive T cell percentage varied, TCR beta diversity correlated strongly with it. Since the PBMCs were unsorted, naive and antigen-experienced cells could not be conclusively compared.

V lost 8 bases and J lost 1; bases outside the gene matches: 17. Per the germline V gene, CDR1 is ENHRY and CDR2 is SYGVKD. The CDR3 runs to 19 residues. V is TRBV10-3 and J is TRBJ2-6; TRBD1 matches at 7 bases. This receptor was identified in a woman in her 70s in good health. Sequenced: blood. CDR3 sequence (DNA): TGTGCCATCCTTCCTTCCACCGGGACAGAGACGTCTGGGGCCAACGTCCTGACTTTC. It specifies CAILPSTGTETSGANVLTF.